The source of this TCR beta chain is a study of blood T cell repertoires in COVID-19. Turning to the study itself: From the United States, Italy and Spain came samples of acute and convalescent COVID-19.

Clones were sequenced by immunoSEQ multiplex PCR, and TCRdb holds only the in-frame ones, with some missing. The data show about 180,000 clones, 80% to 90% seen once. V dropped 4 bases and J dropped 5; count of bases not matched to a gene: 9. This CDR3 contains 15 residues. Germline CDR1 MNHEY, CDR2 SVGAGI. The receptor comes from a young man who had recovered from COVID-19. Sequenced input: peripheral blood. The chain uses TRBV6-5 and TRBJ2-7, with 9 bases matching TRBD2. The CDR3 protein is CASSSLAGAPHEQYF. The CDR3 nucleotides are TGTGCCAGCAGTTCTTTAGCGGGAGCCCCCCACGAGCAGTACTTC.